This TCR beta chain was recorded in a study of early stage breast cancer tumors. Background on the study: Among roughly twelve ER+/PR+/HER2- tumors, eight were ductal, four lobular.

Clones were sequenced by immunoSEQ multiplex PCR, and TCRdb holds only the in-frame ones, with some missing. The sample has about 36,000 clones; 70% to 80% are singletons. General study findings and limits: Compared with adjacent normal breast, tumors showed about 2.5-fold denser, more clonal T cells.

In this sample, this clone turned up a few times. Its antigen is still unknown. The clonotype originates from a person aged 55 to 70 with breast cancer. The material sequenced was blood.

The CDR3 region has the DNA TGTGCCAGCAGTTCGCACGACAGGGAAAGAAATCAGCCCCAGCATTTT. Translated: CASSSHDRERNQPQHF. V is TRBV28 and J is TRBJ1-5, with 7 bases that match TRBD1. There are 16 residues in the CDR3. Trimming cost V 4 bases and J 4 bases; bases outside gene matches: 10. Germline assignment: CDR1 MDHEN and CDR2 SYDVKM. Combining the CDR3 with reference TRBV28 and TRBJ1-5 gives the whole variable domain DVKVTQSSRYLVKRTGEKVFLECVQDMDHENMFWYRQDPGLGLRLIYFSYDVKMKEKGDIPEGYSVSREKKERFSLILESASTNQTSMYLCASSSHDRERNQPQHFGDGTRLSIL.